This TCR beta chain is from a study of shared clonotypes between healthy human individuals. The assay was carried out at the deep level. TCRdb's copy holds only in-frame clones and misses some; the assay was immunoSEQ multiplex PCR. The profile covers approximately 510,000 clones, with more than 65% appearing a single time and roughly 13% taken by the ten largest. This CDR3 is 15 amino acids long. Per the germline V gene, CDR1 is SGDLS and CDR2 is YYNGEE. V was trimmed by 1 base and J by 0 bases, leaving 8 bases between them. Genomic DNA, for the unsorted samples, came from tens of millions of PBMCs. Overall study results and limits: The authors expected sequencing depth to affect clonotype sharing among donors.

With regard to this clone: Its specificity is not known.

Material: PBMCs. The sequence came from a woman aged 40 to 55 in good health. Some clones in this sample may be carry-over from other donors' samples. The V call is TRBV9, the J call TRBJ2-1; D gene ambiguous. CDR3 DNA: TGTGCCAGCAGCGTACTCGACACCTCCTACAATGAGCAGTTCTTC. Its protein is CASSVLDTSYNEQFF.